Below are 8 T cell receptor beta chains sequenced from a single sample in a study of shared clonotypes between healthy human individuals. Libraries were prepared by immunoSEQ multiplex PCR; TCRdb keeps only in-frame clonotypes and omits some of them. The table lists about 1.5 million clones, around 95% of them singletons. The material sequenced was naive CD4+ T cells sorted from blood. Sample subset: CD45RA+ positively selected. These TCRs come from a man aged 25 to 40 in good health.

CDR3 bases: TGTGCCAGCAGTTTAAGGATGGGGGCCTCCTACGAGCAGTACTTC. It codes for CASSLRMGASYEQYF. The gene calls are TRBV27 and TRBJ2-7; D is possibly TRBD1 (6 bases). Germline V gives CDR1 MNHEY, CDR2 SMNVEV (reference sequence). The CDR3 contains 15 residues. Trimming took 2 bases from V and 0 from J, leaving 11 bases between them.

About this clone: Distinct nucleotide sequences in the sample also encode this CDR3. This rearrangement joins TRBV6-5 to TRBJ2-1; 7 bases are shared with TRBD1. V gave up 6 bases and J gave up 4 bases; unmatched junction bases: 3. CDR1 MNHEY and CDR2 SVGAGI come from the germline V gene. There are 13 residues in the CDR3. CDR3 residues: CASRRTGYNEQFF. The CDR3 coding sequence is TGTGCCAGCAGAAGGACAGGTTACAATGAGCAGTTCTTC.

CDR3 in DNA: TGTGCCAGCAGCCCCCGGACTAGAAGTTACAATGAGCAGTTCTTC. This sequence encodes CASSPRTRSYNEQFF. V usage is TRBV14 and J usage is TRBJ2-1; TRBD2 matches 7 bases. V lost 4 bases to trimming and J lost 4 bases; unmatched junction nucleotides: 7. Germline assignment: CDR1 SGHDN and CDR2 FVKESK. CDR3 length: 15 amino acids.

This chain links TRBV28 with TRBJ1-1; tentative D call: TRBD1 (6 bases). Trimming removed 8 bases at V and 5 bases at J, with 21 bases between. The CDR3 covers 15 residues. In germline, CDR1 is MDHEN, CDR2 SYDVKM. DNA of the CDR3: TGTGCCAGCCAGACAGTTCCCCTAAGGGGGACTGAAGCTTTCTTT. This codes for CASQTVPLRGTEAFF.

V gene TRBV5-1 combines with J gene TRBJ2-7; D call uncertain. CDR3 size: 16 residues. Germline V gene lookup returns CDR1 SGHRS and CDR2 YFSETQ. V lost 1 base to trimming and J lost 3 bases, with 17 bases between them. CDR3 sequence reads: CASSLFASGQSYEQYF. DNA for the CDR3: TGCGCCAGCAGCTTGTTCGCCTCCGGGCAGAGCTACGAGCAGTACTTC.

V and J are TRBV5-3 and TRBJ2-7; 12 bases line up with TRBD2. TRBV5-3 is an ORF, with its function uncertain. Unmatched junction bases numbered 16, after V lost 8 bases and J lost 7 bases. The CDR3 extends over 16 amino acids. The CDR3 here is CARAPRGLAGDWEQYF. The CDR3 coding sequence is TGTGCCAGGGCCCCTAGGGGACTAGCGGGTGATTGGGAGCAGTACTTC.

The chain has TRBV19 and TRBJ2-3, with TRBD2 matching over 8 bases. V dropped 6 bases and J dropped 1; count of bases not matched to a gene: 0. CDR1 is LNHDA and CDR2 is SQIVND in the germline V gene (reference sequence). The CDR3 sequence is 13 residues long. CDR3 bases: TGTGCCAGTAGGACTAGCGGCACAGATACGCAGTATTTT. Translation gives CASRTSGTDTQYF.

The chain employs TRBV5-1 and TRBJ2-5; D could derive from TRBD1 or TRBD2 (6 bases each). V lost 6 bases, J lost 9 bases, and 18 bases lay in between. Per the germline V gene, CDR1 is SGHRS and CDR2 is YFSETQ. This CDR3 region has 13 residues. This CDR3 is CASMDSWGVAQYF. The CDR3 nucleotides are TGCGCCAGCATGGACAGTTGGGGGGTGGCCCAGTACTTC.